The 24 T cell receptor beta chains below all came from one sample that was sequenced in a study of T cell responses to AZD1222 COVID-19 vaccine. The table came from immunoSEQ multiplex PCR; TCRdb's copy has only in-frame clones and leaves some out. The table records about 150,000 clones, 90% of them present only once. The input for sequencing was peripheral blood, taken 28 days after the second AZD1222 dose. These receptors were collected from an adult who received the AZD1222 COVID-19 vaccine.

A single count supports this clone. The chain carries TRBV4-3 and TRBJ1-5; 8 bases match TRBD1. The CDR3 loop spans 17 amino acids. CDR1 and CDR2 (germline): LGHNA, YSLEER. Trimming at V came to 0 bases and at J to 6 bases, leaving 10 bases not matched to a gene. CDR3 sequence: CASSQDGPRGHRQPQHF. The CDR3 DNA is TGCGCCAGCAGCCAAGATGGCCCCAGGGGGCACCGTCAGCCCCAGCATTTT.

This chain uses TRBV5-1 with TRBJ1-1; 10 bases map to TRBD1. Germline trimming cut 0 bases from V and 11 bases from J; bases unmatched to any gene: 22. The CDR3 has 19 amino acids. Germline V gene data show CDR1 as SGHRS and CDR2 as YFSETQ. CDR3: CASSLATGGLLPNHRGAFF. In nucleotides, the CDR3 is TGCGCCAGCAGCTTGGCGACAGGGGGCCTTTTACCCAACCACCGAGGGGCTTTCTTT.

The chain joins TRBV23-1 to TRBJ2-3; no firm D call. TRBV23-1 is classed as an ORF, of uncertain function. There are 17 residues in the CDR3. V lost 0 bases and J 3 bases, leaving 16 bases between the germline ends. The CDR3 sequence is CASSQSKGALGTDTQYF. The DNA of the CDR3 is TGCGCCAGCAGTCAATCGAAAGGTGCTCTCGGGACAGATACGCAGTATTTT.

The chain couples TRBV11-3 to TRBJ2-3; D call uncertain. V lost 5 bases, J lost 0 bases, and 9 bases lay in between. CDR1 is SGHNT, CDR2 YENEEA, per germline. This CDR3 spans 14 amino acids. CDR3 region: CASSLTPSTDTQYF. The CDR3 DNA follows: TGTGCCAGCAGCCTTACCCCTAGCACAGATACGCAGTATTTT.

This rearrangement joins TRBV10-3 to TRBJ2-2; 9 bases map to TRBD2. The ends lost 5 bases at V and 5 bases at J; junction bases unmatched: 9. In germline, CDR1 is ENHRY, CDR2 SYGVKD. The CDR3 is made up of 16 amino acids. CDR3 loop: CAISLAGGPGTGELFF. The CDR3 bases are TGTGCCATCAGTCTCGCGGGAGGGCCCGGAACCGGGGAGCTGTTTTTT.

The CDR3 here is CASSVGFSGAGELFF. The CDR3 DNA reads as TGTGCCAGCAGCGTAGGATTTTCGGGGGCCGGGGAGCTGTTTTTT. This sequence joins TRBV9 and TRBJ2-2; TRBD2 might be the D (6 bases). The germline gives CDR1 SGDLS, CDR2 YYNGEE. V was cut by 0 bases and J by 6 bases, with 12 bases left in between. CDR3 size: 15 residues.

The genes are TRBV20-1 and TRBJ2-1, with D unresolved. CDR1 DFQATT and CDR2 SNEGSKA come from the germline V gene (reference sequence). Trimming left V 3 bases short and J 4 bases short, with 7 bases between. The CDR3 runs 12 residues. CDR3 nucleotides: TGCAGTGCTAGTGGCCTATACAATGAGCAGTTCTTC. Residues: CSASGLYNEQFF.

The V and J genes are TRBV28 and TRBJ2-7, with D tentatively TRBD1 (5 bases). V was pared by 6 bases and J by 0 bases, with 15 bases between. CDR1 and CDR2 from the germline V gene are MDHEN and SYDVKM. This CDR3 comprises 15 residues. For the CDR3, the DNA is TGTGCCAGCAGGTCTCAGGGCGTAGGCTCCTACGAGCAGTACTTC. Its translation: CASRSQGVGSYEQYF. The full variable domain, completed using reference TRBV28 and TRBJ2-7, is DVKVTQSSRYLVKRTGEKVFLECVQDMDHENMFWYRQDPGLGLRLIYFSYDVKMKEKGDIPEGYSVSREKKERFSLILESASTNQTSMYLCASRSQGVGSYEQYFGPGTRLTVT.

The chain couples TRBV28 to TRBJ2-5; D gene ambiguous. Germline V CDR1 and CDR2: MDHEN, SYDVKM. V was cut by 5 bases and J by 5 bases, with 15 bases left in between. This CDR3 comprises 14 residues. The CDR3 loop is CASSRASRPETQYF. In DNA, the CDR3 is TGTGCCAGCAGTCGAGCATCCAGGCCCGAGACCCAGTACTTC.

Sample share makes this clone medium-sized. This CDR3 is CASSQEKGRGQPQHF. The CDR3 DNA reads TGTGCCAGCAGCCAAGAGAAAGGCAGGGGGCAGCCCCAGCATTTT. V is TRBV4-2 and J is TRBJ1-5; 7 bases match TRBD1. The CDR3 loop spans 15 amino acids. Germline V gene sequence: CDR1 LGHNA, CDR2 YNFKEQ. Unmatched junction bases numbered 6, after V lost 0 bases and J lost 7 bases.

The rearrangement links TRBV14 to TRBJ1-4; maybe TRBD1 (5 bases). Germline assignment: CDR1 SGHDN and CDR2 FVKESK. The germline V and J ends were trimmed by 2 bases and 1 base, with 14 bases remaining between them. This CDR3 has 17 residues. The CDR3 nucleotides read TGTGCCAGCAGCCAACGAAGGGGTTCAGAAACTAATGAAAAACTGTTTTTT. This encodes CASSQRRGSETNEKLFF. The complete variable domain, with remaining parts taken from reference TRBV14 and TRBJ1-4, reads EAGVTQFPSHSVIEKGQTVTLRCDPISGHDNLYWYRRVMGKEIKFLLHFVKESKQDESGMPNNRFLAERTGGTYSTLKVQPAELEDSGVYFCASSQRRGSETNEKLFFGSGTQLSVL.

This sequence joins TRBV5-1 and TRBJ1-4; the match to TRBD1 covers 9 bases. V gave up 0 bases and J gave up 5 bases; unmatched junction bases: 5. Per the germline V gene, CDR1 is SGHRS and CDR2 is YFSETQ. The CDR3 runs to 16 residues. CDR3 loop: CASSLEGTGRNEKLFF. Here the CDR3 DNA reads TGCGCCAGCAGCTTGGAAGGGACAGGGCGGAATGAAAAACTGTTTTTT. The complete variable domain, with remaining parts taken from reference TRBV5-1 and TRBJ1-4, reads KAGVTQTPRYLIKTRGQQVTLSCSPISGHRSVSWYQQTPGQGLQFLFEYFSETQRNKGNFPGRFSGRQFSNSRSEMNVSTLELGDSALYLCASSLEGTGRNEKLFFGSGTQLSVL.

The chain carries TRBV7-2 and TRBJ2-5, with 11 nucleotides matching TRBD2. The ends lost 0 bases at V and 2 bases at J; junction bases unmatched: 8. This CDR3 is built from 18 residues. Germline CDR1 reads SGHTA; CDR2 reads FQGNSA. CDR3 sequence (DNA): TGTGCCAGCAGCTTAGCGGGGAGGACTAGCGGGTATCAAGAGACCCAGTACTTC. As protein: CASSLAGRTSGYQETQYF.

The chain has TRBV9 and TRBJ2-7, with 8 bases lining up with TRBD2. V shed 0 bases, J shed 7 bases, and the junction held 15 bases outside the gene matches. The germline V gene has CDR1 SGDLS and CDR2 YYNGEE. The CDR3 is 17 amino acids. The CDR3 region is CASSVGGVAGPSGEQYF. The CDR3, as DNA: TGTGCCAGCAGCGTAGGCGGAGTAGCGGGGCCCTCGGGTGAGCAGTACTTC. Based on the CDR3 plus reference TRBV9 and TRBJ2-7, the full variable domain is DSGVTQTPKHLITATGQRVTLRCSPRSGDLSVYWYQQSLDQGLQFLIQYYNGEERAKGNILERFSAQQFPDLHSELNLSSLELGDSALYFCASSVGGVAGPSGEQYFGPGTRLTVT.

The chain combines TRBV7-3 with TRBJ2-7; D not resolved. Germline assignment: CDR1 SGHTA and CDR2 FQGTGA. CDR3 length equals 13 residues. V was shortened by 3 bases and J by 0 bases, with 6 bases between the two germline ends. CDR3 nucleotides: TGTGCCAGCAGCTTCCCAGGCTCCTACGAGCAGTACTTC. This sequence encodes CASSFPGSYEQYF.

This chain joins TRBV28 and TRBJ2-1, with 14 bases identical to TRBD2. J was trimmed by 7 bases and V by 4 bases; bases with no gene match: 6. The V gene's germline CDR1 is MDHEN and CDR2 SYDVKM. The CDR3 is 16 amino acids. The CDR3 here is CASSSAGTSGSNEQFF. CDR3 DNA: TGTGCCAGCAGTTCCGCCGGGACTAGCGGGAGTAATGAGCAGTTCTTC.

V is TRBV6-4 and J is TRBJ2-3; TRBD1 agrees at 10 bases. CDR1 MRHNA and CDR2 SNTAGT come from the germline V gene. V lost 6 bases to trimming and J lost 1 base; unmatched junction nucleotides: 4. CDR3 length: 15 residues. CDR3 protein: CASSSGTGGTDTQYF. The DNA of the CDR3 is TGTGCCAGCAGCTCCGGGACAGGGGGCACAGATACGCAGTATTTT.

This rearrangement joins TRBV27 to TRBJ1-2; possible D gene TRBD1, 6 bases. Trimming took off 5 bases at V and 8 bases at J, with 12 bases between the two ends. The CDR3 covers 12 residues. Looked up from germline, CDR1 is MNHEY and CDR2 is SMNVEV (reference sequence). The CDR3 spells CASSKTGGGYTF. The CDR3 region has the DNA TGTGCCAGCAGTAAGACAGGTGGCGGCTACACCTTC.

This clone showed up just once. The gene calls are TRBV6-2 or TRBV6-3 and TRBJ2-3; 8 positions agree with TRBD2. V gave up 0 bases and J gave up 6 bases; unmatched junction bases: 5. This CDR3 has 15 residues. In germline, CDR1 is MNHEY, CDR2 SVGEGT. CDR3 sequence reads: CASSYSAGAPDTQYF. CDR3 DNA: TGTGCCAGCAGTTACTCAGCGGGGGCACCCGATACGCAGTATTTT.

The genes are TRBV27 and TRBJ2-3; D uncertain. From germline, CDR1 is MNHEY and CDR2 SMNVEV (reference sequence). V lost 4 bases to trimming and J lost 4 bases, with 9 bases between them. The CDR3 covers 13 residues. CDR3 protein: CASSSALADTQYF. The CDR3 DNA reads TGTGCCAGCAGTTCCGCCCTCGCAGATACGCAGTATTTT.

The V call is TRBV5-1, the J call TRBJ1-1; a weak D match, TRBD1 (5 bases). This CDR3 comprises 17 residues. The germline V gene has CDR1 SGHRS and CDR2 YFSETQ. V dropped 4 bases and J dropped 0 bases, with 19 bases sitting between them. In nucleotides, the CDR3 is TGCGCCAGCAGCCCTGGGGGGAGTGGGGGTTTGAACACTGAAGCTTTCTTT. This sequence encodes CASSPGGSGGLNTEAFF.

This clone was counted a single time. The CDR3 bases are TGTGCCAGTAGTATAGGGGGACTAGCGGGAGGCTACGAGCAGTACTTC. It yields the protein CASSIGGLAGGYEQYF. The J gene is TRBJ2-7, the V gene TRBV19, with TRBD2 identical over 15 bases. CDR1 and CDR2 (germline): LNHDA, SQIVND (reference sequence). This CDR3 region has 16 residues. V dropped 1 base and J dropped 3; count of bases not matched to a gene: 1.

V is TRBV6-1 and J is TRBJ1-6; TRBD1 is a possible D gene (5 bases). CDR1 and CDR2 (germline): MNHNS, SASEGT. V gave up 3 bases and J gave up 9 bases, with 12 bases separating them. This CDR3 is 14 amino acids long. CDR3 coding DNA: TGTGCCAGCAGTGACGAGGGGAGGCGTTCACCCCTCCACTTT. Protein sequence: CASSDEGRRSPLHF.

This sequence joins TRBV6-5 and TRBJ1-2, with 7 bases that match TRBD1. The CDR3 consists of 14 residues. V gave up 10 bases and J gave up 3 bases; unmatched junction bases: 11. Germline CDR1 and CDR2: MNHEY and SVGAGI. CDR3 residues: CATSPQGGHYGYTF. The DNA for the CDR3 is TGTGCCACCTCCCCGCAGGGGGGGCACTATGGCTACACCTTC.